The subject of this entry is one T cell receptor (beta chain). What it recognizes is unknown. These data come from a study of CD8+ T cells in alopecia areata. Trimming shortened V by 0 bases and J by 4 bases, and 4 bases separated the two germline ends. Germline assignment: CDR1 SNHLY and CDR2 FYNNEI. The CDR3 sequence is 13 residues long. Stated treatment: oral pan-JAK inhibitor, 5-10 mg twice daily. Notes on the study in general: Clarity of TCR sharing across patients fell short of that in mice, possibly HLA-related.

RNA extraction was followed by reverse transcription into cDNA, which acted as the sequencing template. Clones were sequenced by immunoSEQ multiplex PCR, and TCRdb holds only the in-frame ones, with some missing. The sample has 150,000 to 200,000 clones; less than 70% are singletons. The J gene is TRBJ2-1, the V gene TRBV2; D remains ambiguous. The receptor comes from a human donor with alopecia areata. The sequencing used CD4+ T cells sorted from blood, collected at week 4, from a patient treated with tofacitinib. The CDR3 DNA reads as TGTGCCAGCAGTGAAGCGCGATACAATGAGCAGTTCTTC. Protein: CASSEARYNEQFF. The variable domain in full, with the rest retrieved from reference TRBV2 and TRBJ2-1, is EPEVTQTPSHQVTQMGQEVILRCVPISNHLYFYWYRQILGQKVEFLVSFYNNEISEKSEIFDDQFSVERPDGSNFTLKIRSTKLEDSAMYFCASSEARYNEQFFGPGTRLTVL.